This T cell receptor beta chain emerged from a study of T cells after yellow fever vaccination. MiXCR, applied by TCRdb to the 5' RACE reads, yields one record per CDR3 protein. The sample has 500,000 to 650,000 distinct CDR3 sequences; about 17% are singletons. The CDR3 contains 15 residues. V was clipped by 4 bases and J by 2 bases; unmatched bases: 8. Germline-derived CDR1 and CDR2 are GTSNPN and SVGIG (reference sequence). The rearrangement uses TRBV30 and TRBJ1-3; 7 positions match TRBD1. Sample: PBMCs, taken about 5 days after the first yellow fever vaccination. This receptor was obtained from a man aged 18 to 30 who received the YFV17D yellow fever vaccine. This CDR3 reads CAWKRGRLPGNTIYF. The CDR3 DNA is TGTGCCTGGAAAAGGGGGCGCTTACCTGGAAACACCATATATTTT. The variable domain in full, with the rest retrieved from reference TRBV30 and TRBJ1-3, is SQTIHQWPATLVQPVGSPLSLECTVEGTSNPNLYWYRQAAGRGLQLLFYSVGIGQISSEVPQNLSASRPQDRQFILSSKKLLLSDSGFYLCAWKRGRLPGNTIYFGEGSWLTVV.